The next 2 T cell receptor beta chains were all read from a single sample in a study of T cells in localized non-small cell lung cancer. The table came from immunoSEQ multiplex PCR; TCRdb's copy has only in-frame clones and leaves some out. The table lists tens of thousands of clones, around three quarters of them singletons. The sequences come from PBMCs, collected before any cancer treatment. The origin of the receptors is a man between 40 and 69 years old with stage II squamous cell lung carcinoma.

The chain couples TRBV6-1 to TRBJ2-7; TRBD1 is a possible D gene (7 bases). CDR1 is MNHNS and CDR2 is SASEGT in the germline V gene. V was cut by 5 bases and J by 4 bases, with 12 bases left in between. This CDR3 is 13 amino acids long. CDR3 residues: CASSWSGGYEQYF. In nucleotides, the CDR3 is TGTGCCAGCAGTTGGTCAGGGGGGTACGAGCAGTACTTC.

The CDR3 spells CASTCDPEEAQYF. The DNA of the CDR3 is TGTGCCAGCACCTGCGACCCCGAGGAGGCGCAGTATTTT. V and J are TRBV6-7 and TRBJ2-3, with a possible D match to TRBD2 (5 bases). TRBV6-7 is sorted into the ORF group, with uncertain function. Trimming removed 7 bases at V and 10 bases at J, with 18 bases between. This CDR3 is built from 13 residues.